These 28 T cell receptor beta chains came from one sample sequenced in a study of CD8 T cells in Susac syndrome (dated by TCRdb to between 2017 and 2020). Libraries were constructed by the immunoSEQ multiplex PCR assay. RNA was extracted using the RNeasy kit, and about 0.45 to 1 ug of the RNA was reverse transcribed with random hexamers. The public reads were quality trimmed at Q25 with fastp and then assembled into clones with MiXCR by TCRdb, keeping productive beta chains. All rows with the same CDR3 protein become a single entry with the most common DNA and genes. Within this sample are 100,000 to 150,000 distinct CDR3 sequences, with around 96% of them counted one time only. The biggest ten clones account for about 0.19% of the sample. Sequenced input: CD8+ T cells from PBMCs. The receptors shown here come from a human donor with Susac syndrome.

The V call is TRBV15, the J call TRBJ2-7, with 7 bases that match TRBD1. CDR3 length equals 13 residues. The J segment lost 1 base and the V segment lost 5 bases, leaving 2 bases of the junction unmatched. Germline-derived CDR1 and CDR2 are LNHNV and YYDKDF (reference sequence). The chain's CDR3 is CATSPGQSYEQYF. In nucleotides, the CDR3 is TGTGCCACCAGCCCGGGACAGTCCTACGAGCAGTACTTC.

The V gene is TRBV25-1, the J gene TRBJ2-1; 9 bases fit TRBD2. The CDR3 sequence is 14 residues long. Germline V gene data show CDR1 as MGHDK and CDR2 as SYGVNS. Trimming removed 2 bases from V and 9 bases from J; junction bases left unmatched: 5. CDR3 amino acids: CASSEIAGDGEQFF. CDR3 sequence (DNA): TGTGCCAGCAGTGAAATAGCGGGAGACGGTGAGCAGTTCTTC. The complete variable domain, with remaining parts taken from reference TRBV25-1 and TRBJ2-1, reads EADIYQTPRYLVIGTGKKITLECSQTMGHDKMYWYQQDPGMELHLIHYSYGVNSTEKGDLSSESTVSRIRTEHFPLTLESARPSHTSQYLCASSEIAGDGEQFFGPGTRLTVL.

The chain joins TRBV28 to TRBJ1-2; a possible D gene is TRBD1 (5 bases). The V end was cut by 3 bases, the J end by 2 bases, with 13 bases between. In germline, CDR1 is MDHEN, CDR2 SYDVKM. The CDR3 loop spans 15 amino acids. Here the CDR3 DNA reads TGTGCCAGCAGTTTCCGAGGCAGGGCGAACTATGGCTACACCTTC. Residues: CASSFRGRANYGYTF.

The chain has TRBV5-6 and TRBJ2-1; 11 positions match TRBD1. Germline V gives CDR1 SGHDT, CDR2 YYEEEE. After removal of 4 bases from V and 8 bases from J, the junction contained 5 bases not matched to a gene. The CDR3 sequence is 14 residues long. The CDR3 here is CASSTEDRGHEQFF. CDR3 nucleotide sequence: TGTGCCAGCAGCACCGAGGACAGGGGGCATGAGCAGTTCTTC.

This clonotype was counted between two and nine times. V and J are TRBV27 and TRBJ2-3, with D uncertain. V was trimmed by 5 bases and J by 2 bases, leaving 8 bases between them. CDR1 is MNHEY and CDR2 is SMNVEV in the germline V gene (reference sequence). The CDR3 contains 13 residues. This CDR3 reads CASSPFSTDTQYF. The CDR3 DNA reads TGTGCCAGCAGTCCCTTTTCCACAGATACGCAGTATTTT.

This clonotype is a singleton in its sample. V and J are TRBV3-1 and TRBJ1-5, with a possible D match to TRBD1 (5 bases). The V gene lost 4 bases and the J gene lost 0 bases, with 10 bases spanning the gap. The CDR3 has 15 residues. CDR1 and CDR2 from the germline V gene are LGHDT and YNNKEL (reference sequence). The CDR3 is CASSLDSDSNQPQHF. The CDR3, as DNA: TGTGCCAGCAGCCTCGACAGCGATAGCAATCAGCCCCAGCATTTT.

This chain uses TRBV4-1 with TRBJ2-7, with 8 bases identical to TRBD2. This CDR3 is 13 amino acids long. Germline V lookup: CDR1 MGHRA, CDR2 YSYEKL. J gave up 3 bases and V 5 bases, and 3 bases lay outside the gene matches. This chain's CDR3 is CASSTGLGYEQYF. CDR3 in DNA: TGCGCCAGCAGCACGGGACTAGGCTACGAGCAGTACTTC.

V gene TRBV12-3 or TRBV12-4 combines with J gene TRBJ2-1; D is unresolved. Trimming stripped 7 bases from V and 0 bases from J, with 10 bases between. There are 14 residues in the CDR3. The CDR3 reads CASTPTSSYNEQFF. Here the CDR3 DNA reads TGTGCCAGCACCCCCACTTCCTCCTACAATGAGCAGTTCTTC.

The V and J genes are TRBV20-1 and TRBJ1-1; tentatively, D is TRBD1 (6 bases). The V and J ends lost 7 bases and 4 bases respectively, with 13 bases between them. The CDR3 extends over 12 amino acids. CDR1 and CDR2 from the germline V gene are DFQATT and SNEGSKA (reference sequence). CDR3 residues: CSVLIRGTEAFF. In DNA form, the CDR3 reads TGCAGTGTTCTGATCAGGGGCACTGAAGCTTTCTTT.

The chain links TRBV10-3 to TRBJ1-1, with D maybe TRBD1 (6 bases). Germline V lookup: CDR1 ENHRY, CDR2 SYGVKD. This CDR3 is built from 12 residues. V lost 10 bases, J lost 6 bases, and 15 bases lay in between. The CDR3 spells CATGQSPAEAFF. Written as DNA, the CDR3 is TGTGCCACCGGACAGAGTCCGGCTGAAGCTTTCTTT.

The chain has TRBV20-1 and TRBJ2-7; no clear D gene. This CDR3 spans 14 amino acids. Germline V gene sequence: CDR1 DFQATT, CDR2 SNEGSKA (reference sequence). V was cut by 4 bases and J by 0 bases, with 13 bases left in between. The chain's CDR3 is CSATTPGPSYEQYF. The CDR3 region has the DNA TGCAGTGCTACCACACCCGGGCCCTCCTACGAGCAGTACTTC.

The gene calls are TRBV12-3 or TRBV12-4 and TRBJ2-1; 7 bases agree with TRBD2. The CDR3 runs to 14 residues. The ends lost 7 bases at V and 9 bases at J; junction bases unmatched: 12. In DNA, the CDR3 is TGTGCCAGCACCTCAACCCAGCGGGGCGGTGAGCAGTTCTTC. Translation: CASTSTQRGGEQFF.

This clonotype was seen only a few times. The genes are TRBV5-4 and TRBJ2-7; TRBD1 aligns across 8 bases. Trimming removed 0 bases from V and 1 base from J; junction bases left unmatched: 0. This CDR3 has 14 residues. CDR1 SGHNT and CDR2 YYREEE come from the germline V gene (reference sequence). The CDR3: CASSLGQGSYEQYF. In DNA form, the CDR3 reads TGTGCCAGCAGCTTGGGACAGGGGTCCTACGAGCAGTACTTC.

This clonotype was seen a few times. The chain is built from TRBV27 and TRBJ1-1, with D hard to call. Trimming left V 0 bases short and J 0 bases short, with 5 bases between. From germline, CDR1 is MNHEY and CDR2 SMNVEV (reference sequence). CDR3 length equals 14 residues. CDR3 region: CASSLSVMNTEAFF. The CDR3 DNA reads TGTGCCAGCAGTTTATCAGTCATGAACACTGAAGCTTTCTTT.

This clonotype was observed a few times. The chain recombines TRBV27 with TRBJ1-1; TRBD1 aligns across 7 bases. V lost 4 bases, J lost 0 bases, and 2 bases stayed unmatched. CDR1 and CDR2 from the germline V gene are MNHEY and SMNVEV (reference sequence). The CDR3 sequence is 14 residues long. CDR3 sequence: CASSSGTVNTEAFF. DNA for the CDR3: TGTGCCAGCAGTTCCGGGACAGTGAACACTGAAGCTTTCTTT.

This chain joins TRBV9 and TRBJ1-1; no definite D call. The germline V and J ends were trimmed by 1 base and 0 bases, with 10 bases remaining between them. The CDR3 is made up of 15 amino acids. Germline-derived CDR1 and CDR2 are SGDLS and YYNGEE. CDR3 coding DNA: TGTGCCAGCAGCGTATCGGGAACCTTGAACACTGAAGCTTTCTTT. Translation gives CASSVSGTLNTEAFF.

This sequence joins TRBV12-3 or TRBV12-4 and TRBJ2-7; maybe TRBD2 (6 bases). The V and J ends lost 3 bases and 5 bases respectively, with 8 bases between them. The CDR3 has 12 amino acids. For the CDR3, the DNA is TGTGCCAGCAGTTTCGGACTACACGAGCAGTACTTC. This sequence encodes CASSFGLHEQYF.

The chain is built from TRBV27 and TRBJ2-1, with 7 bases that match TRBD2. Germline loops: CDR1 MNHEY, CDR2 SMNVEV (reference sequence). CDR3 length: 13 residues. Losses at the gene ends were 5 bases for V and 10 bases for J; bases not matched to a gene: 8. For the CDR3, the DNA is TGTGCCAGCAGTCCTATTGCGGGGGAGGAGCAGTTCTTC. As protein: CASSPIAGEEQFF.

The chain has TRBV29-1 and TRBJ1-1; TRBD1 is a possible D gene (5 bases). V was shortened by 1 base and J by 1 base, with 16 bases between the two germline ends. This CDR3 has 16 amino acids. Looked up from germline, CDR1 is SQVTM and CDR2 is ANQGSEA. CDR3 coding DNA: TGCAGCGTTGAAGGTCCCGGTGGAGGGGAGAACACTGAAGCTTTCTTT. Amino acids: CSVEGPGGGENTEAFF.

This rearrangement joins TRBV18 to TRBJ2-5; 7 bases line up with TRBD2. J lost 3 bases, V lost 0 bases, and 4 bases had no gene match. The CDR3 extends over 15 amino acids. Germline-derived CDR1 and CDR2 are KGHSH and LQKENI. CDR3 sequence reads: CASSPPAAGEETQYF. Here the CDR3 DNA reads TGTGCCAGCTCACCACCGGCTGCGGGGGAAGAGACCCAGTACTTC.

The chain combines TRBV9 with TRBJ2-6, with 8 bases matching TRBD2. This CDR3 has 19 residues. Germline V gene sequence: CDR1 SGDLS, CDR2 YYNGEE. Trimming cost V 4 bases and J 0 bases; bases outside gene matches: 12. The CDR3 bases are TGTGCCAGCAGCCAAGGCGTGCTAGCGGGTAGCTCTGGGGCCAACGTCCTGACTTTC. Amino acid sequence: CASSQGVLAGSSGANVLTF.

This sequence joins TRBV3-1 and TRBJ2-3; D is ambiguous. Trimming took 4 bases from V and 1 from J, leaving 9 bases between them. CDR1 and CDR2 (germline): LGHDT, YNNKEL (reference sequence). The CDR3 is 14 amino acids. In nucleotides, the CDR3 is TGTGCCAGCAGCCGGGCAGCCGGCACAGATACGCAGTATTTT. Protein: CASSRAAGTDTQYF.

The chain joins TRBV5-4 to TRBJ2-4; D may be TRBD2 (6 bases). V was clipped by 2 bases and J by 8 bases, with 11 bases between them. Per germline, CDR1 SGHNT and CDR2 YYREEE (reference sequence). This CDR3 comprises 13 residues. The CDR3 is CASSLFPGDIQYF. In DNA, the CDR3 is TGTGCCAGCAGCTTATTCCCGGGGGACATTCAGTACTTC. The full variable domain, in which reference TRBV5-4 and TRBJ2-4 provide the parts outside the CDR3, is ETGVTQSPTHLIKTRGQQVTLRCSSQSGHNTVSWYQQALGQGPQFIFQYYREEENGRGNFPPRFSGLQFPNYSSELNVNALELDDSALYLCASSLFPGDIQYFGAGTRLSVL.

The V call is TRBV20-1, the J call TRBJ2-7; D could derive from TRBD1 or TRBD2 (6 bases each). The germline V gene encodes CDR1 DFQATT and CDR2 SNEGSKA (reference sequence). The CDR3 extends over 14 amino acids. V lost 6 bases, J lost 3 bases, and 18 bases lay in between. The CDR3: CSARGGPVSYEQYF. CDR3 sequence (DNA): TGCAGTGCCCGAGGGGGGCCCGTGAGCTACGAGCAGTACTTC.

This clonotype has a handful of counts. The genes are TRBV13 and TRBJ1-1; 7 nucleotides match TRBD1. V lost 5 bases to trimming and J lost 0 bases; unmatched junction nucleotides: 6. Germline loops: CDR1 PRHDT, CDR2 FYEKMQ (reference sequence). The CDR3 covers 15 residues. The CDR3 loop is CASSATGAMNTEAFF. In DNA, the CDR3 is TGTGCCAGCAGCGCCACAGGGGCCATGAACACTGAAGCTTTCTTT.

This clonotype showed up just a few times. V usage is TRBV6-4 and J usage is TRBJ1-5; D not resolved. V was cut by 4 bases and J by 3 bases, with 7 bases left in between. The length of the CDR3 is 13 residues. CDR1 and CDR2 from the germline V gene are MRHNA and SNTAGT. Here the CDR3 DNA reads TGTGCCAGCAGTGTGGGTGACAATCAGCCCCAGCATTTT. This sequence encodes CASSVGDNQPQHF.

This CDR3 reads CASTPDRAYEQYF. The CDR3 bases are TGTGCCAGCACCCCGGACAGGGCCTACGAGCAGTACTTC. The chain has TRBV12-3 or TRBV12-4 and TRBJ2-7; TRBD1 aligns across 8 bases. CDR3 size: 13 residues. Unmatched junction bases numbered 4, after V lost 7 bases and J lost 2 bases.

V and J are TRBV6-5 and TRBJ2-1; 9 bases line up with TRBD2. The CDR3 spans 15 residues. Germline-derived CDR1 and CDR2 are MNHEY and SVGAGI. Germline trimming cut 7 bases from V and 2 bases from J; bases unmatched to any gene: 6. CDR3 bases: TGTGCCAGCAACCAGGCTAGCGGGACCTACAATGAGCAGTTCTTC. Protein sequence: CASNQASGTYNEQFF.